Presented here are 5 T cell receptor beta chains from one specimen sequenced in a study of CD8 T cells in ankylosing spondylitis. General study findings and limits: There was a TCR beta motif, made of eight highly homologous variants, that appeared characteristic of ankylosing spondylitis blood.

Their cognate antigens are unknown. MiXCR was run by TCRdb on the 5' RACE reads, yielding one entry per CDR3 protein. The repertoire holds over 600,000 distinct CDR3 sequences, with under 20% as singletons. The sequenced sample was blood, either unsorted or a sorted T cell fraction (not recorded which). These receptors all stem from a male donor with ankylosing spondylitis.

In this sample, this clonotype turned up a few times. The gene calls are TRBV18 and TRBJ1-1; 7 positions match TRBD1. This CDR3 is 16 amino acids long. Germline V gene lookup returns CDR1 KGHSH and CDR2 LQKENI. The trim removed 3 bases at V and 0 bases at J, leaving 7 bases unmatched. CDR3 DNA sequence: TGTGCCAGCTCACCCGGCAGGGGGGATATGAACACTGAAGCTTTCTTT. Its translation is CASSPGRGDMNTEAFF.

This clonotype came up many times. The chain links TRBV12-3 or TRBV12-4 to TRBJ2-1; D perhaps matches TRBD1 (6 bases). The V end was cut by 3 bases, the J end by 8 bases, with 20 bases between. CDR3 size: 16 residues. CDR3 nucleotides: TGTGCCAGCAGTTTGGGTAGGGACACACGAGGCCATGAGCAGTTCTTC. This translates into CASSLGRDTRGHEQFF.

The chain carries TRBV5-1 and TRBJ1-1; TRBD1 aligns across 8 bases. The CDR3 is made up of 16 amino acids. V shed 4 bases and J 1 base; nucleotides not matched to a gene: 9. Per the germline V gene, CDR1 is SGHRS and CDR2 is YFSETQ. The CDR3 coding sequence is TGCGCCAGCAGCCTATCGCTCGGGACAGGGAACACTGAAGCTTTCTTT. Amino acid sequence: CASSLSLGTGNTEAFF.

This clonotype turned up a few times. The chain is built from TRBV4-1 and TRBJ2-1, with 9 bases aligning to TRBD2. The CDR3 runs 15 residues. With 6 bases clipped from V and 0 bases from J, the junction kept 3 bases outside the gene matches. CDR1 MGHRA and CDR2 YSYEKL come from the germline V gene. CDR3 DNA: TGCGCCAGCAGGTCTAGCGGGGACTCCTACAATGAGCAGTTCTTC. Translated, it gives CASRSSGDSYNEQFF.

This CDR3 reads CASSGGGLAGSTGELFF. Here the CDR3 DNA reads TGCGCCAGCAGCGGAGGGGGACTAGCGGGAAGTACCGGGGAGCTGTTTTTT. The V and J genes are TRBV5-1 and TRBJ2-2, with 13 bases matching TRBD2. Germline trimming cut 4 bases from V and 5 bases from J; bases unmatched to any gene: 8. The CDR3 extends over 17 amino acids. From germline, CDR1 is SGHRS and CDR2 YFSETQ.